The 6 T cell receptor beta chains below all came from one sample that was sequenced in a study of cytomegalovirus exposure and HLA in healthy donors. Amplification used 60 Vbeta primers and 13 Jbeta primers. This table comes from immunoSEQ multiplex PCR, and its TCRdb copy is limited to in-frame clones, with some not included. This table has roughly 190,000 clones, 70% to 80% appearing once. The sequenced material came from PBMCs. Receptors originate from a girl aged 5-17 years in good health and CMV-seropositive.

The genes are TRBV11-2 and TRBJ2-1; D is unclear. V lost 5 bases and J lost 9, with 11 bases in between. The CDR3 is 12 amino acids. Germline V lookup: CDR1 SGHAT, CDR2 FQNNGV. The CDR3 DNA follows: TGTGCCAGCAGCCAGACTCGTGTTGAGCAGTTCTTC. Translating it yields CASSQTRVEQFF.

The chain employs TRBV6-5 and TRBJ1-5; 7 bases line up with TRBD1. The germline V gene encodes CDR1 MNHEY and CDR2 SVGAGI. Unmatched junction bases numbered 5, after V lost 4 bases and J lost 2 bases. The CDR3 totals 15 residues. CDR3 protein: CASSLNRGGNQPQHF. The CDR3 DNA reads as TGTGCCAGCAGTTTAAACAGGGGCGGCAATCAGCCCCAGCATTTT.

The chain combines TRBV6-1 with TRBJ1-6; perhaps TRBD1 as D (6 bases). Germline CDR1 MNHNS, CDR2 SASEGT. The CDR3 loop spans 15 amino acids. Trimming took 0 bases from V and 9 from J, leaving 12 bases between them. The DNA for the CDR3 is TGTGCCAGCAGTGAAGCCGGGACAAGGGTTTCACCCCTCCACTTT. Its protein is CASSEAGTRVSPLHF.

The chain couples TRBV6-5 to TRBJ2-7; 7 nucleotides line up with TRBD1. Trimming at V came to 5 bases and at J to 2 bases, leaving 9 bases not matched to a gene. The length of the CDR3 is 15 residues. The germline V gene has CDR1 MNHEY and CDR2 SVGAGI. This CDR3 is CASSPGTVPPYEQYF. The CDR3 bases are TGTGCCAGCAGTCCCGGGACAGTTCCTCCCTACGAGCAGTACTTC.

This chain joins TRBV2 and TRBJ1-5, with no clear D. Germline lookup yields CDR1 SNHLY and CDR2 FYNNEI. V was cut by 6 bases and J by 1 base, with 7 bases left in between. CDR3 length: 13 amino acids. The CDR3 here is CASRRESNQPQHF. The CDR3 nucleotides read TGTGCCAGCAGAAGGGAGAGCAATCAGCCCCAGCATTTT. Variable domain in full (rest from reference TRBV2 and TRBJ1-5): EPEVTQTPSHQVTQMGQEVILRCVPISNHLYFYWYRQILGQKVEFLVSFYNNEISEKSEIFDDQFSVERPDGSNFTLKIRSTKLEDSAMYFCASRRESNQPQHFGDGTRLSIL.

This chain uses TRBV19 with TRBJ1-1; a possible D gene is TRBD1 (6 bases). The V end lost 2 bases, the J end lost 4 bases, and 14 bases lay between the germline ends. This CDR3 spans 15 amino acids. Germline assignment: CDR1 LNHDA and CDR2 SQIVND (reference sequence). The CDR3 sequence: CASSISAGATTEAFF. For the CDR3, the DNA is TGTGCCAGTAGTATATCCGCAGGGGCCACCACTGAAGCTTTCTTT.